This T cell receptor beta chain appears in the sequencing data of a study of cytomegalovirus exposure and HLA in healthy donors. Study-level background: The same platform was used for the roughly 130 validation repertoires and the approximately 670 first-cohort repertoires, a later analysis reported.

The assay was immunoSEQ multiplex PCR, and TCRdb's table has in-frame clones only and misses some. The sample shows roughly 300,000 clones, 87% of them seen only once. Points from the study as a whole: Listed as cytomegalovirus-associated were 150 or so TCR beta chains. Published work reported that the classifier diagnosed cytomegalovirus status with high specificity and sensitivity. In vitro, three CMV-associated chains proved specific for CMV antigens.

On this clone: Its antigen is not known.

This CDR3 has 16 residues. V dropped 2 bases and J dropped 0 bases, with 11 bases sitting between them. Germline CDR1 is MNHEY and CDR2 is SVGAGI. This chain links TRBV6-5 with TRBJ2-1, with D uncertain. This receptor was obtained from a woman younger than 45 in good health and CMV-seropositive. Sequenced sample: PBMCs. The CDR3: CASSYEATISYNEQFF. DNA for the CDR3: TGTGCCAGCAGTTACGAGGCGACGATCTCCTACAATGAGCAGTTCTTC.